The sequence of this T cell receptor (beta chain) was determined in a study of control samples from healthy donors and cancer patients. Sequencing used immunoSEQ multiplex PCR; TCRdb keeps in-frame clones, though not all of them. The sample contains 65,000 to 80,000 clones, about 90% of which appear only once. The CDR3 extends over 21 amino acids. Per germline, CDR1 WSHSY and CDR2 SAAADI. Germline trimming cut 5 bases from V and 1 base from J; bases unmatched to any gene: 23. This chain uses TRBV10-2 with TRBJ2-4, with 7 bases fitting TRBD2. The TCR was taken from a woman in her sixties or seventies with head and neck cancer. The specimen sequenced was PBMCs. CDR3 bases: TGCGCCAGCAGTAGCAATGGACTCGCCGGGACTACAACTTCGGCCAAAAACATTCAGTACTTC. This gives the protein CASSSNGLAGTTTSAKNIQYF.